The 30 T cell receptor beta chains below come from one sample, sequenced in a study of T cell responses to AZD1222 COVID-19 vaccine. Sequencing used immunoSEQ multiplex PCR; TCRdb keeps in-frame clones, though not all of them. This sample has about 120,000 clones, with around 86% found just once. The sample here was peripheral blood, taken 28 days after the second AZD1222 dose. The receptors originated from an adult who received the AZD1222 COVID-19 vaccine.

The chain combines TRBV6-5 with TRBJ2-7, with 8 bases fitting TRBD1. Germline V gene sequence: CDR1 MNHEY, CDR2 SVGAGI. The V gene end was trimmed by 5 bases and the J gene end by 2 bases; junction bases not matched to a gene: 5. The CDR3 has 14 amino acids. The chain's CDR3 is CASSTTDRAYEQYF. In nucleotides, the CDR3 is TGTGCCAGCAGTACAACGGACAGGGCCTACGAGCAGTACTTC.

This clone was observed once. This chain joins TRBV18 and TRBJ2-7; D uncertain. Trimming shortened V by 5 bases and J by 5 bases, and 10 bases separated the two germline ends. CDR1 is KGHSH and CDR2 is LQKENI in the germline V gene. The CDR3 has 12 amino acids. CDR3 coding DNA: TGTGCCAGCTCAAAGACGAGCCACGAGCAGTACTTC. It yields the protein CASSKTSHEQYF.

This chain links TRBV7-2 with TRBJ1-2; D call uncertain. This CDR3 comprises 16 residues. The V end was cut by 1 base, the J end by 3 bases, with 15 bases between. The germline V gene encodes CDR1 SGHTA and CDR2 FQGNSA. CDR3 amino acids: CASSLERQAGYYGYTF. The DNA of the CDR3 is TGTGCCAGCAGCTTAGAGCGTCAGGCTGGGTACTATGGCTACACCTTC.

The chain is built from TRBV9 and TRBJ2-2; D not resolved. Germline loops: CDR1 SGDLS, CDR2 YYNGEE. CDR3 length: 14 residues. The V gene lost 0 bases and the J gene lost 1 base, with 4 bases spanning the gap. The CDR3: CASSVVLNTGELFF. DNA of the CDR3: TGTGCCAGCAGCGTAGTCCTGAACACCGGGGAGCTGTTTTTT.

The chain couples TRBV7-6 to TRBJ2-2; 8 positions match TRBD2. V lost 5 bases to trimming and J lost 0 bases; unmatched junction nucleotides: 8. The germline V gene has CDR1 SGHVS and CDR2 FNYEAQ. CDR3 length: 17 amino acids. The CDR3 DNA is TGTGCCAGCAGCCTGAGTCCGGGACTAGCGAACACCGGGGAGCTGTTTTTT. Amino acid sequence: CASSLSPGLANTGELFF. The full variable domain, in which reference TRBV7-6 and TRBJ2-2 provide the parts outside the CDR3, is GAGVSQSPRYKVTKRGQDVALRCDPISGHVSLYWYRQALGQGPEFLTYFNYEAQQDKSGLPNDRFSAERPEGSISTLTIQRTEQRDSAMYRCASSLSPGLANTGELFFGEGSRLTVL.

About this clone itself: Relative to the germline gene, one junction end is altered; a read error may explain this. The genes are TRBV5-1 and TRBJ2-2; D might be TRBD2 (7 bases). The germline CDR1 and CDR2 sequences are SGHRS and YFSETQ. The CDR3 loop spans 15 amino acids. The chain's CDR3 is CATSPGGGHTGELFF. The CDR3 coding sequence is TGCGCCACCAGCCCTGGCGGGGGCCACACCGGGGAGCTGTTTTTT.

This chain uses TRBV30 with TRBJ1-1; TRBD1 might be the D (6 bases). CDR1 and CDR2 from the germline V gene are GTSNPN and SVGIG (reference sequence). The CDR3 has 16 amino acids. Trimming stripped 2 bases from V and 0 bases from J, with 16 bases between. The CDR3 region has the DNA TGTGCCTGGAGTCCCCCTGGGGGCAGGATGAACACTGAAGCTTTCTTT. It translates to CAWSPPGGRMNTEAFF.

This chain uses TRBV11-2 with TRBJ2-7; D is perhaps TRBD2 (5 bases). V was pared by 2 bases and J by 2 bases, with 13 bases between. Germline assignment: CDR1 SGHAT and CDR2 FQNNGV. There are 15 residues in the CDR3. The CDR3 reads CASSLLASTPYEQYF. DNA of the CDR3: TGTGCCAGCAGCTTACTGGCTAGCACCCCCTACGAGCAGTACTTC.

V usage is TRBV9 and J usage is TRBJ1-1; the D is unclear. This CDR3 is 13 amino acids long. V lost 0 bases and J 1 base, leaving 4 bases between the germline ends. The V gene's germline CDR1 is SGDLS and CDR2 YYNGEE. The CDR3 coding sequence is TGTGCCAGCAGCGTAGACAGGAACACTGAAGCTTTCTTT. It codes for CASSVDRNTEAFF.

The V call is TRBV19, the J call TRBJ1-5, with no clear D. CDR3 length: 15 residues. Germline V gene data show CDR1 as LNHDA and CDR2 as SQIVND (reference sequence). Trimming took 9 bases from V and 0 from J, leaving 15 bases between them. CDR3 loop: CASTNLRDSNQPQHF. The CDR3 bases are TGTGCCAGCACCAACCTAAGGGATAGCAATCAGCCCCAGCATTTT.

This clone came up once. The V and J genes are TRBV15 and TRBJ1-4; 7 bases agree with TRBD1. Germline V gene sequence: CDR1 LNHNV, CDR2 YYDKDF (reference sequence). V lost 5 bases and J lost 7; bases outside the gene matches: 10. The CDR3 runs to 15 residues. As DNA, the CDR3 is TGTGCCACCAGCTCCCGACAGGGTTGGGGTGAAAAACTGTTTTTT. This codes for CATSSRQGWGEKLFF.

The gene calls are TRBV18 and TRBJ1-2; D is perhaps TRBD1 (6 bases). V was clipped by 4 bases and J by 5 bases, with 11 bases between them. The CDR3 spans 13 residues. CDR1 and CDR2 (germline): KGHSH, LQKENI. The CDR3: CASSQAGEYGYTF. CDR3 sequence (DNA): TGTGCCAGCTCACAGGCAGGGGAATATGGCTACACCTTC.

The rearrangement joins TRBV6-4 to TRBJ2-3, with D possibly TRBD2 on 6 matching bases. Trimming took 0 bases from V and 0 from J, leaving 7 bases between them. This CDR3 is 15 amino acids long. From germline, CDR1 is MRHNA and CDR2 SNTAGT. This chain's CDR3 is CASSDSAGSTDTQYF. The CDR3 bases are TGTGCCAGCAGTGACTCAGCGGGTAGCACAGATACGCAGTATTTT.

This CDR3 is CASRRGAGVTYEQYF. CDR3 DNA sequence: TGTGCCAGCAGACGGGGGGCAGGGGTTACCTACGAGCAGTACTTC. The chain joins TRBV6-5 to TRBJ2-7; possibly TRBD2 for D (7 bases). V was pared by 6 bases and J by 2 bases, with 17 bases between. Germline-derived CDR1 and CDR2 are MNHEY and SVGAGI. The length of the CDR3 is 15 residues.

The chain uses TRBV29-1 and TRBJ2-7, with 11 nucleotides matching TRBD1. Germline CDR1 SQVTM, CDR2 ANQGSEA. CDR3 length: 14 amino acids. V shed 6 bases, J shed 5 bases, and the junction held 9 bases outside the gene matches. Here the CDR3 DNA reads TGCAGCGTAGCTCCGGGACAGGGGGTCCACGAGCAGTACTTC. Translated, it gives CSVAPGQGVHEQYF.

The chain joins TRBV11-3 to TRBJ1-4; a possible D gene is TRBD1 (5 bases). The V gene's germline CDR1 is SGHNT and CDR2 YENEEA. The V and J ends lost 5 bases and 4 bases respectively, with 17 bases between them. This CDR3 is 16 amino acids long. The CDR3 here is CASSPWTKDFNEKLFF. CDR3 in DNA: TGTGCCAGCAGCCCTTGGACAAAGGACTTTAATGAAAAACTGTTTTTT.

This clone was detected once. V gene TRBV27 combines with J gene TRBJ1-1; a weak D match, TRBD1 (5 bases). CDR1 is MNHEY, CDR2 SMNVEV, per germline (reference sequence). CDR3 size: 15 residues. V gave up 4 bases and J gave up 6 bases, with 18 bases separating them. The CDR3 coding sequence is TGTGCCAGCAGTTCCTCCCAGGGAGCACCGGCTGAAGCTTTCTTT. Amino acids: CASSSSQGAPAEAFF.

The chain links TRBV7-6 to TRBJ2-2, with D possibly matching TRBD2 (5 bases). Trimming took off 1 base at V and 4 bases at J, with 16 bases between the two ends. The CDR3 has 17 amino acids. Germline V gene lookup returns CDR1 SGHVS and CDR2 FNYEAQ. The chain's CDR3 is CASSLVVGRTGTGELFF. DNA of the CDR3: TGTGCCAGCAGCTTAGTGGTAGGCAGGACTGGCACCGGGGAGCTGTTTTTT.

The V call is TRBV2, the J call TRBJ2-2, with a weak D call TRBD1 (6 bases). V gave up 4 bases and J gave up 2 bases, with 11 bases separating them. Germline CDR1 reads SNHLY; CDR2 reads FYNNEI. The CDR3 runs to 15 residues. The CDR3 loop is CASSVEQGNTGELFF. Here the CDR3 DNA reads TGTGCCAGCAGTGTTGAACAGGGAAACACCGGGGAGCTGTTTTTT.

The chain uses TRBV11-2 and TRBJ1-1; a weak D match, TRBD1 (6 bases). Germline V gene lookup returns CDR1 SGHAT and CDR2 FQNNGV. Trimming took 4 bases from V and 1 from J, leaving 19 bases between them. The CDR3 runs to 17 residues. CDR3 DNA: TGTGCCAGCAGCTCTACTAAGCTCGGGGGCCCGAACACTGAAGCTTTCTTT. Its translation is CASSSTKLGGPNTEAFF.

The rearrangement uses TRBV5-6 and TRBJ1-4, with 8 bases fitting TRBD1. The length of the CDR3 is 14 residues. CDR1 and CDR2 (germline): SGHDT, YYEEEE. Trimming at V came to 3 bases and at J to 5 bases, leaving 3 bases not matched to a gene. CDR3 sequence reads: CASSWDRKNEKLFF. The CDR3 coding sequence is TGTGCCAGCAGCTGGGACAGGAAGAATGAAAAACTGTTTTTT.

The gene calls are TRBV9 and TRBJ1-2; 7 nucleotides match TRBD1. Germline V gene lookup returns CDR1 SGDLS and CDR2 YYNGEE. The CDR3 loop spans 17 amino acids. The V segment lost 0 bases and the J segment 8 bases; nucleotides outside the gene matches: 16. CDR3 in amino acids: CASSVASDRAFLRGYTF. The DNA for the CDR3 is TGTGCCAGCAGCGTAGCCTCTGACAGGGCGTTTCTGAGGGGCTACACCTTC.

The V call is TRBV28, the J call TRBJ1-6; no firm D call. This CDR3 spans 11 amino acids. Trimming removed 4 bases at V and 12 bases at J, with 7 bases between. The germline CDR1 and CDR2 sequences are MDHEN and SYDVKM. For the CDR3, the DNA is TGTGCCAGCAGTTCCCCGGTACCCCTCCACTTT. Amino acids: CASSSPVPLHF. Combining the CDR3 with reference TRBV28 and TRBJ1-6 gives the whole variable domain DVKVTQSSRYLVKRTGEKVFLECVQDMDHENMFWYRQDPGLGLRLIYFSYDVKMKEKGDIPEGYSVSREKKERFSLILESASTNQTSMYLCASSSPVPLHFGNGTRLTVT.

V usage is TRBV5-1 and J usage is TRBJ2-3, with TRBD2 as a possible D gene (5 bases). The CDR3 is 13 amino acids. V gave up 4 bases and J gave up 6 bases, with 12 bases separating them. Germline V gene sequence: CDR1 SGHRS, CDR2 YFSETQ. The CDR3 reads CASSRGLPDTQYF. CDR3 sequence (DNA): TGCGCCAGCAGCAGAGGACTTCCGGATACGCAGTATTTT.

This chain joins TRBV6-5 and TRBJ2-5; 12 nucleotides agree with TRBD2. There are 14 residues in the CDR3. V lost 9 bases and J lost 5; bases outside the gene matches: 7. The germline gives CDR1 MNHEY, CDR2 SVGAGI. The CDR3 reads CASLLAGGGETQYF. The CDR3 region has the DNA TGTGCCAGTTTACTAGCGGGGGGTGGGGAGACCCAGTACTTC.

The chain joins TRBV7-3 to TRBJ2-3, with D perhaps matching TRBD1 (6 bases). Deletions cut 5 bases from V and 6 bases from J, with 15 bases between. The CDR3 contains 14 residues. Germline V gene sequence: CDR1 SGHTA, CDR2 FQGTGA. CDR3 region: CASSTGRAGDTQYF. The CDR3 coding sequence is TGTGCCAGCAGCACAGGGCGGGCAGGGGATACGCAGTATTTT.

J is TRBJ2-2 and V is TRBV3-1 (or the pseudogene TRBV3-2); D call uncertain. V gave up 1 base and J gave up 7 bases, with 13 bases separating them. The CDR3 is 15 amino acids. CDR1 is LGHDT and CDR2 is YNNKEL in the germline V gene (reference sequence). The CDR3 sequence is CASSQVGVAGGELFF. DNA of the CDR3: TGTGCCAGCAGCCAAGTTGGAGTAGCCGGCGGGGAGCTGTTTTTT.

CDR3 loop: CAWSNRRPGTAYGYTF. CDR3 DNA sequence: TGTGCCTGGAGTAACCGAAGACCCGGGACAGCCTATGGCTACACCTTC. This chain connects TRBV30 to TRBJ1-2; 7 bases line up with TRBD1. This CDR3 region has 16 residues. Germline lookup yields CDR1 GTSNPN and CDR2 SVGIG (reference sequence). V lost 2 bases, J lost 4 bases, and 13 bases stayed unmatched. Full variable domain (missing parts from reference TRBV30 and TRBJ1-2): SQTIHQWPATLVQPVGSPLSLECTVEGTSNPNLYWYRQAAGRGLQLLFYSVGIGQISSEVPQNLSASRPQDRQFILSSKKLLLSDSGFYLCAWSNRRPGTAYGYTFGSGTRLTVV.

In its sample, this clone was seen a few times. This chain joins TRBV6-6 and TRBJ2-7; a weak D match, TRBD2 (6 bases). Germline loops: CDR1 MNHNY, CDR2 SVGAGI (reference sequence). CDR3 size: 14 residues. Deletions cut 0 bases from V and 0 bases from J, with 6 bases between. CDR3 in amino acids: CASSYSTSSYEQYF. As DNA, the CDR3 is TGTGCCAGCAGTTACTCGACTAGCTCCTACGAGCAGTACTTC.

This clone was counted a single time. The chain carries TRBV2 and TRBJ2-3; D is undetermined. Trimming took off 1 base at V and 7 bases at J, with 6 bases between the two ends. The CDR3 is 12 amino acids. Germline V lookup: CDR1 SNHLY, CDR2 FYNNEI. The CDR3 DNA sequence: TGTGCCAGCAGTGAAGGGTCCTATACGCAGTATTTT. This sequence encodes CASSEGSYTQYF.